The 5 T cell receptor beta chains below were found in one sample sequenced in a study of T cells in Graves' hyperthyroidism and ophthalmopathy (dated by TCRdb to the late 2010s). The library was produced with multiplex PCR. The reads were generated on an Illumina HiSeq 2000. Amplification of TCR beta CDR3 regions was carried out from RNA transcripts. The TCR CDR3 was subjected to a first round of RT-PCR using the HTBI primer set and the Qiagen OneStep RT-PCR kit. TCRdb reprocessed the public reads (quality trimming at Q25 with fastp, clone calling with MiXCR) and kept in-frame beta chains. Rows are combined by CDR3 protein, so each entry shows the most common genes and DNA. This sample comprises 500,000 or so distinct CDR3 sequences, 17% of them detected only once. The ten largest clones add up to approximately 16% of the sample. The sequencing input was blood. These receptors all come from a woman younger than 35 with Graves' ophthalmopathy.

The CDR3 nucleotides are TGTGCCAGCAGCCAAGCTCCGGGGGAGAAAGAGACCCAGTACTTC. Translation gives CASSQAPGEKETQYF. The chain is built from TRBV3-1 and TRBJ2-5, with D tentatively TRBD2 (6 bases). V lost 1 base, J lost 3 bases, and 12 bases lay in between. The CDR3 is 15 residues long. Germline V gene lookup returns CDR1 LGHDT and CDR2 YNNKEL (reference sequence).

This clonotype occurred many times. The genes are TRBV20-1 and TRBJ2-7, with D perhaps TRBD1 or TRBD2 (5 bases each). This CDR3 contains 16 residues. V lost 3 bases, J lost 2 bases, and 20 bases lay in between. The germline CDR1 and CDR2 sequences are DFQATT and SNEGSKA (reference sequence). This chain's CDR3 is CSASAGPTTGTYEQYF. CDR3 DNA sequence: TGCAGTGCTAGTGCCGGCCCGACTACAGGAACCTACGAGCAGTACTTC.

This clonotype was detected many times. The chain is built from TRBV3-1 and TRBJ1-2; no definite D call. V was clipped by 0 bases and J by 0 bases, with 5 bases between them. Germline V gene sequence: CDR1 LGHDT, CDR2 YNNKEL (reference sequence). The CDR3 loop spans 14 amino acids. CDR3 DNA sequence: TGTGCCAGCAGCCAAGATCTTTCTAACTATGGCTACACCTTC. Residues: CASSQDLSNYGYTF.

The V call is TRBV11-2, the J call TRBJ1-2; TRBD1 might be the D (5 bases). The CDR3 spans 14 residues. The germline V and J ends were trimmed by 2 bases and 4 bases, with 11 bases remaining between them. The germline CDR1 and CDR2 sequences are SGHAT and FQNNGV. In nucleotides, the CDR3 is TGTGCCAGCAGCTTACCGGGACTCTCCTATGGCTACACCTTC. Translated: CASSLPGLSYGYTF.

This clonotype was counted many times. The J gene is TRBJ1-2, the V gene TRBV20-1; D gene uncertain. Looked up from germline, CDR1 is DFQATT and CDR2 is SNEGSKA (reference sequence). The CDR3 is made up of 13 amino acids. The ends were cut back, 0 bases at V and 2 bases at J, with 7 bases in the middle. The DNA for the CDR3 is TGCAGTGCTAGAGATCTAGGCAACTATGGCTACACCTTC. Translated, it gives CSARDLGNYGYTF.